Below are 20 T cell receptor beta chains sequenced from a single sample in a study of graft-versus-host responses after intestinal transplantation. Repertoires were generated with immunoSEQ multiplex PCR, while TCRdb's copy carries only in-frame clones and drops some. The data contain around 97,000 clones, approximately 93% of them seen just once; the ten biggest clones take up 0.9% to 1.5%. Their cognate antigens are unknown. Here the sequenced sample was unstimulated CD8+ T cells sorted from spleen or lymph node cells, taken before intestinal transplant. These receptors all come from a human donor who received an intestinal transplant.

The rearrangement joins TRBV6-5 to TRBJ2-7, with unresolved D. CDR1 and CDR2 from the germline V gene are MNHEY and SVGAGI. V was pared by 8 bases and J by 2 bases, with 10 bases between. The CDR3 consists of 12 residues. In nucleotides, the CDR3 is TGTGCCAGCCCCGACCTAGCCTACGAGCAGTACTTC. This sequence encodes CASPDLAYEQYF.

J is TRBJ2-2 and V is TRBV4-1, with unresolved D. CDR1 is MGHRA, CDR2 YSYEKL, per germline. V was cut by 0 bases and J by 2 bases, with 7 bases left in between. CDR3 length: 15 residues. CDR3 protein: CASSQDIANTGELFF. CDR3 coding DNA: TGCGCCAGCAGCCAAGATATCGCTAACACCGGGGAGCTGTTTTTT.

The V call is TRBV11-2, the J call TRBJ1-4; 8 bases map to TRBD1. V lost 6 bases, J lost 3 bases, and 3 bases stayed unmatched. The CDR3 loop spans 14 amino acids. Looked up from germline, CDR1 is SGHAT and CDR2 is FQNNGV. CDR3 nucleotides: TGTGCCAGCAGGACAGGGGTAGCTAATGAAAAACTGTTTTTT. Its translation is CASRTGVANEKLFF.

V is TRBV6-5 and J is TRBJ2-7; D call uncertain. Trimming removed 2 bases at V and 2 bases at J, with 7 bases between. The germline CDR1 and CDR2 sequences are MNHEY and SVGAGI. This CDR3 spans 13 amino acids. CDR3 in amino acids: CASSYLETYEQYF. As DNA, the CDR3 is TGTGCCAGCAGTTACCTGGAAACCTACGAGCAGTACTTC.

The V call is TRBV7-9, the J call TRBJ2-7; D call uncertain. V shed 1 base and J shed 3 bases, with 4 bases lying between them. Germline V lookup: CDR1 SEHNR, CDR2 FQNEAQ (reference sequence). This CDR3 contains 12 residues. The chain's CDR3 is CASSLVSYEQYF. The DNA of the CDR3 is TGTGCCAGCAGCTTAGTAAGCTACGAGCAGTACTTC.

This chain joins TRBV10-2 and TRBJ1-2; the D is unclear. V lost 3 bases and J 8 bases, leaving 10 bases between the germline ends. Looked up from germline, CDR1 is WSHSY and CDR2 is SAAADI. The CDR3 length is 12 residues. CDR3 DNA: TGCGCCAGCAGTGATGACTGGGGAGGCTACACCTTC. This codes for CASSDDWGGYTF.

The chain carries TRBV13 and TRBJ2-3, with D perhaps TRBD1 (6 bases). The end of the DNA fits TRBJ1-5 better, so the J call may be wrong. Germline assignment: CDR1 PRHDT and CDR2 FYEKMQ (reference sequence). This CDR3 spans 16 amino acids. CDR3 region: CASSPQRGALSDTQHF. The CDR3 region has the DNA TGTGCCAGCAGCCCACAGCGGGGGGCTTTGTCAGATACGCAGCATTTT.

The gene calls are TRBV10-3 and TRBJ1-6, with TRBD1 matching over 8 bases. This CDR3 has 15 residues. CDR1 is ENHRY, CDR2 SYGVKD, per germline. With 11 bases clipped from V and 9 bases from J, the junction kept 15 bases outside the gene matches. The CDR3 nucleotides read TGTGCCTCCGAAGGAGTCAGGGGGCGAGGTTCACCCCTCCACTTT. Translation: CASEGVRGRGSPLHF.

The chain carries TRBV4-1 and TRBJ2-3; possible D gene TRBD1, 6 bases. The CDR3 is made up of 15 amino acids. The V gene's germline CDR1 is MGHRA and CDR2 YSYEKL. V lost 3 bases to trimming and J lost 2 bases, with 12 bases between them. CDR3 in DNA: TGCGCCAGCAGCCATCCCGGACAGCACACAGATACGCAGTATTTT. It yields the protein CASSHPGQHTDTQYF.

This chain uses TRBV29-1 with TRBJ1-2, with TRBD1 as a possible D gene (5 bases). The germline V and J ends were trimmed by 5 bases and 4 bases, with 14 bases remaining between them. Per the germline V gene, CDR1 is SQVTM and CDR2 is ANQGSEA. CDR3 length: 13 amino acids. The CDR3 here is CSVTTPGGYGYTF. DNA for the CDR3: TGCAGCGTTACCACACCGGGGGGCTATGGCTACACCTTC.

A single count supports this clone. The CDR3 coding sequence is TGTGCCAGCAGCTTAGTCGAGCGGGGCGGGGAGCTGTTTTTT. This encodes CASSLVERGGELFF. The V gene is TRBV11-3, the J gene TRBJ2-2, with TRBD2 matching over 7 bases. Germline V gives CDR1 SGHNT, CDR2 YENEEA. J lost 7 bases, V lost 1 base, and 3 bases had no gene match. This CDR3 is 14 amino acids long. The complete variable domain, with remaining parts taken from reference TRBV11-3 and TRBJ2-2, reads EAGVVQSPRYKIIEKKQPVAFWCNPISGHNTLYWYLQNLGQGPELLIRYENEEAVDDSQLPKDRFSAERLKGVDSTLKIQPAELGDSAVYLCASSLVERGGELFFGEGSRLTVL.

In this sample, this clone turned up once. This chain joins TRBV25-1 and TRBJ1-2; perhaps TRBD1 as D (5 bases). V gave up 1 base and J gave up 7 bases, with 13 bases separating them. This CDR3 has 14 amino acids. Germline V gives CDR1 MGHDK, CDR2 SYGVNS. The CDR3 protein is CASSESEGYLGYTF. The CDR3 DNA is TGTGCCAGCAGTGAATCTGAGGGGTATCTTGGCTACACCTTC.

The J gene is TRBJ2-3, the V gene TRBV27; D may be TRBD1 or TRBD2 (5 bases each). This CDR3 is 16 amino acids long. Trimming shortened V by 5 bases and J by 1 base, and 16 bases separated the two germline ends. Germline-derived CDR1 and CDR2 are MNHEY and SMNVEV (reference sequence). CDR3 amino acids: CASSPGTSIGTDTQYF. In DNA form, the CDR3 reads TGTGCCAGCAGTCCGGGGACCTCGATTGGCACAGATACGCAGTATTTT.

For the CDR3, the DNA is TGTGCCAGCAGCCAACGACGGGGCTACTCGAGCACAGATACGCAGTATTTT. This sequence encodes CASSQRRGYSSTDTQYF. The chain joins TRBV14 to TRBJ2-3; D assignment may be TRBD1 or TRBD2 (5 bases each). This CDR3 comprises 17 residues. Germline values: CDR1 SGHDN, CDR2 FVKESK. V was trimmed by 2 bases and J by 0 bases, leaving 15 bases between them.

This rearrangement joins TRBV19 to TRBJ1-5; 7 nucleotides agree with TRBD1. Unmatched junction bases numbered 13, after V lost 5 bases and J lost 3 bases. The CDR3 extends over 17 amino acids. Germline assignment: CDR1 LNHDA and CDR2 SQIVND (reference sequence). The DNA of the CDR3 is TGTGCCAGTAGTTCATGGTGGGGACAGCAGCCCAATCAGCCCCAGCATTTT. Translating gives CASSSWWGQQPNQPQHF.

The rearrangement joins TRBV9 to TRBJ2-7; TRBD2 might be the D (7 bases). The V gene's germline CDR1 is SGDLS and CDR2 YYNGEE. This CDR3 is built from 14 residues. Between the trimmed V and J ends, which lost 7 bases and 2 bases, there was a span of 16 bases. CDR3: CASGGAGDTYEQYF. Here the CDR3 DNA reads TGTGCCAGCGGGGGGGCAGGAGATACCTACGAGCAGTACTTC.

The chain employs TRBV18 and TRBJ2-1; D ambiguous. Germline V gives CDR1 KGHSH, CDR2 LQKENI. This CDR3 is 15 amino acids long. Between the trimmed V and J ends, which lost 2 bases and 6 bases, there was a span of 14 bases. CDR3 nucleotide sequence: TGTGCCAGCTCACCAACGGTGGTTGAATCCAATGAGCAGTTCTTC. Protein product: CASSPTVVESNEQFF. The variable domain in full, completed from reference TRBV18 and TRBJ2-1, reads NAGVMQNPRHLVRRRGQEARLRCSPMKGHSHVYWYRQLPEEGLKFMVYLQKENIIDESGMPKERFSAEFPKEGPSILRIQQVVRGDSAAYFCASSPTVVESNEQFFGPGTRLTVL.

The chain carries TRBV29-1 and TRBJ1-2; D is undetermined. Trimming removed 3 bases from V and 3 bases from J, with 11 bases in between. This CDR3 is built from 13 residues. Germline V gene data show CDR1 as SQVTM and CDR2 as ANQGSEA. CDR3 amino acids: CSVDSLNHYGYTF. The CDR3 DNA follows: TGCAGCGTTGATTCTCTCAATCACTATGGCTACACCTTC.

The chain is built from TRBV5-4 and TRBJ1-2; D may be TRBD1 (6 bases). V was shortened by 2 bases and J by 1 base, with 12 bases between the two germline ends. Germline CDR1 reads SGHNT; CDR2 reads YYREEE (reference sequence). The CDR3 runs to 15 residues. The CDR3 protein is CASSFGRDNNYGYTF. CDR3 nucleotide sequence: TGTGCCAGCAGCTTTGGACGGGACAATAACTATGGCTACACCTTC.

This clone has only a few counts. The chain recombines TRBV11-2 with TRBJ2-7, with a tentative D call TRBD2 (5 bases). Trimming removed 0 bases at V and 0 bases at J, with 6 bases between. Germline V lookup: CDR1 SGHAT, CDR2 FQNNGV. This CDR3 is 14 amino acids long. CDR3 residues: CASSLEGASYEQYF. In DNA, the CDR3 is TGTGCCAGCAGCTTAGAGGGAGCCTCCTACGAGCAGTACTTC.